The source of this T cell receptor (beta chain) is a study of tissue T cells after allogeneic stem cell transplantation. Findings of the study overall: In patients and mice, blood and spleen missed much of tissue repertoire. This small cohort was clinically heterogeneous, and sampling depth was a limitation. Anatomically similar tissues had similar TCR repertoires within each patient.

In the case of this clone: Its antigen is undetermined.

Comparators without hematopoietic cell transplant had other cancers, at least five gastrointestinal samples, and no known gastrointestinal disease. Clones were read by immunoSEQ multiplex PCR, and TCRdb kept only the in-frame ones, dropping some. The table includes some 9,400 clones, roughly 56% detected once. The material was tissue from the jejunum, obtained at autopsy. The origin of this receptor is a female donor over 55 with lung cancer.

The CDR3, as DNA: TGTGCCAGCAGCTTGCAGACTAGCCGCACAGATACGCAGTATTTT. Translated, it gives CASSLQTSRTDTQYF. The genes are TRBV7-6 and TRBJ2-3; 7 bases map to TRBD2. J lost 1 base, V lost 3 bases, and 4 bases had no gene match. Germline V CDR1 and CDR2: SGHVS, FNYEAQ. The CDR3 contains 15 residues.